The present TCR beta chain was sequenced within a study of T cell clonality in common variable immunodeficiency. This clone has a count of ten or more. Its antigen is still unknown. The CDR3 end is not reached by the read, which stops 3 residues before it; the germline J gene fills it in. Study outcomes and limitations: In common variable immunodeficiency, TCR beta chains reportedly carried fewer deletions and N-nucleotide insertions. CVID patient heterogeneity limited repertoire-clinical complication correlations.

Clones were read by immunoSEQ multiplex PCR, and TCRdb kept only the in-frame ones, dropping some. The sample presents tens of thousands of clones, none singletons. V was trimmed by 5 bases and J by 5 bases, leaving 12 bases between them. From germline, CDR1 is SGHTA and CDR2 FQGNSA. The CDR3 loop spans 13 amino acids. Specimen: peripheral blood mononuclear cells. This TCR came from a human donor with common variable immunodeficiency. V usage is TRBV7-2 and J usage is TRBJ2-5; D might be TRBD1 (5 bases). CDR3: CASSQGASETQYF. The sequenced CDR3 bases are TGTGCCAGCAGCCAAGGGGCATCGGAGACC.